One and the same sample provided the 27 T cell receptor beta chains below, sequenced in a study of regulatory T cells in long-lasting Graves disease. According to the study, TCR beta libraries were built with iRepertoire HTBI primers and CDR3-region Arm-PCR. TCRdb independently ran MiXCR on the multiplex PCR reads; one entry per CDR3 protein. This sample has over 450,000 distinct CDR3 sequences, with approximately 12% found just once. The time point here: newly diagnosed GD, antithyroid drugs for less than 3 months. After RNA was extracted from PBMCs, the TCR library was made from it. These data were likewise used in another study, on T cells in Graves' hyperthyroidism and ophthalmopathy.

The sequenced sample was peripheral blood mononuclear cells (PBMCs), obtained at new diagnosis, from a patient treated with antithyroid drugs. These receptors were collected from a woman aged 25 to 45 with Graves disease.

Ten or more counts support this clonotype. The J gene is TRBJ2-5, the V gene TRBV4-3; 8 bases match TRBD2. This CDR3 is 15 amino acids long. Trimming removed 6 bases from V and 2 bases from J; junction bases left unmatched: 8. Germline lookup yields CDR1 LGHNA and CDR2 YSLEER. The CDR3 region is CASSLGGDRQETQYF. The CDR3 region has the DNA TGCGCCAGCAGTCTCGGGGGGGACCGACAAGAGACCCAGTACTTC.

This clonotype was counted many times. The rearrangement uses TRBV4-3 and TRBJ1-2; 8 nucleotides line up with TRBD1. The length of the CDR3 is 13 residues. The trim removed 4 bases at V and 8 bases at J, leaving 6 bases unmatched. Germline-derived CDR1 and CDR2 are LGHNA and YSLEER. Here the CDR3 reads CASSPGTGLGYTF. The CDR3 DNA follows: TGCGCCAGCAGCCCCGGGACAGGTTTGGGCTACACCTTC.

Remarks on this clonotype: This may come from a read error, since a much larger clone is one base off. The chain has TRBV27 and TRBJ2-1; 12 positions agree with TRBD2. Germline V gene lookup returns CDR1 MNHEY and CDR2 SMNVEV (reference sequence). V shed 6 bases and J 7 bases; nucleotides not matched to a gene: 7. The CDR3 has 15 amino acids. The CDR3 here is CASRLAGGPRNEQFF. CDR3 DNA sequence: TGTGCCAGCAGGCTAGCGGGAGGGCCAAGGAATGAGCAGTTCTTC.

This clonotype has a count of ten or more. J is TRBJ2-1 and V is TRBV24-1; TRBD2 is a possible D gene (6 bases). The CDR3 is made up of 15 amino acids. The ends were cut back, 6 bases at V and 5 bases at J, with 16 bases in the middle. CDR1 is KGHDR and CDR2 is SFDVKD in the germline V gene. CDR3 amino acids: CATSRPLGGNNEQFF. CDR3 in DNA: TGTGCCACCAGTCGACCACTTGGCGGGAACAATGAGCAGTTCTTC.

This clonotype has ten or more counts. The chain has TRBV5-1 and TRBJ2-1, with unresolved D. CDR1 and CDR2 (germline): SGHRS, YFSETQ. CDR3 length: 17 residues. V was trimmed by 1 base and J by 0 bases, leaving 14 bases between them. CDR3 DNA: TGCGCCAGCAGCTTGAGTAATTCGTATACCTCCTACAATGAGCAGTTCTTC. It is translated as CASSLSNSYTSYNEQFF. Filled out from reference TRBV5-1 and TRBJ2-1, the complete variable domain reads KAGVTQTPRYLIKTRGQQVTLSCSPISGHRSVSWYQQTPGQGLQFLFEYFSETQRNKGNFPGRFSGRQFSNSRSEMNVSTLELGDSALYLCASSLSNSYTSYNEQFFGPGTRLTVL.

This clonotype appeared many times. The rearrangement links TRBV12-3 or TRBV12-4 to TRBJ1-5; possibly TRBD1 for D (6 bases). The CDR3 covers 16 residues. V shed 5 bases and J shed 1 base, with 15 bases lying between them. The CDR3 loop is CASSGGHIGSNQPQHF. In nucleotides, the CDR3 is TGTGCCAGCAGTGGGGGACATATCGGGAGCAATCAGCCCCAGCATTTT.

This clonotype was picked up a small number of times. The chain has TRBV20-1 and TRBJ2-3, with D perhaps matching TRBD2 (6 bases). The CDR3 consists of 17 residues. V was clipped by 1 base and J by 4 bases, with 21 bases between them. The V gene's germline CDR1 is DFQATT and CDR2 SNEGSKA (reference sequence). CDR3 residues: CSARGLLGGTFADTQYF. The DNA of the CDR3 is TGCAGTGCTAGAGGCTTACTCGGCGGGACCTTCGCAGATACGCAGTATTTT.

This clonotype was observed at least ten times. This sequence joins TRBV30 and TRBJ2-7, with a weak D call TRBD1 (6 bases). With 2 bases removed from V and 4 bases from J, the gap between germline ends came to 12 bases. This CDR3 region has 13 residues. Germline V gives CDR1 GTSNPN, CDR2 SVGIG (reference sequence). CDR3 sequence (DNA): TGTGCCTGGAGTACAGGGTTGAGGTACGAGCAGTACTTC. Amino acids: CAWSTGLRYEQYF.

This clonotype occurred many times. In DNA form, the CDR3 reads TGTGCCAGCAGCGTTTTCCGGGACGATCAGTTCTTC. This translates into CASSVFRDDQFF. The rearrangement uses TRBV11-2 and TRBJ2-1, with D perhaps matching TRBD1 or TRBD2 (5 bases each). CDR1 SGHAT and CDR2 FQNNGV come from the germline V gene. Trimming stripped 5 bases from V and 13 bases from J, with 15 bases between. This CDR3 region has 12 residues.

This clonotype was detected ten times or more. This chain joins TRBV19 and TRBJ1-4; the match to TRBD1 covers 7 bases. Germline values: CDR1 LNHDA, CDR2 SQIVND (reference sequence). V gave up 7 bases and J gave up 8 bases; unmatched junction bases: 10. This CDR3 comprises 14 residues. The CDR3 spells CASMRTGGDEKLFF. In DNA, the CDR3 is TGTGCCAGTATGCGGACAGGTGGGGACGAAAAACTGTTTTTT.

Many counts were recorded for this clonotype. The chain is built from TRBV12-5 and TRBJ2-7; 8 bases line up with TRBD2. The V gene end was trimmed by 8 bases and the J gene end by 8 bases; junction bases not matched to a gene: 2. Germline V gives CDR1 LGHNT, CDR2 FRNRAP. The CDR3 extends over 10 amino acids. The CDR3 bases are TGTGCTAGTCGGGGGGGTAAGCAGTACTTC. Encoded protein: CASRGGKQYF. Variable domain in full (rest from reference TRBV12-5 and TRBJ2-7): DARVTQTPRHKVTEMGQEVTMRCQPILGHNTVFWYRQTMMQGLELLAYFRNRAPLDDSGMPKDRFSAEMPDATLATLKIQPSEPRDSAVYFCASRGGKQYFGPGTRLTVT.

This clonotype was counted many times. The chain joins TRBV18 to TRBJ2-1; D not resolved. The CDR3 has 14 residues. Germline CDR1 and CDR2: KGHSH and LQKENI. V lost 5 bases and J 4 bases, leaving 12 bases between the germline ends. The CDR3 DNA is TGTGCCAGCTCAGTTACCGACTCTTACAATGAGCAGTTCTTC. Translation: CASSVTDSYNEQFF.

This clonotype occurred a few times. The chain uses TRBV19 and TRBJ2-7; TRBD2 might be the D (7 bases). This CDR3 has 16 amino acids. The germline V gene encodes CDR1 LNHDA and CDR2 SQIVND (reference sequence). The V and J ends lost 1 base and 4 bases respectively, with 17 bases between them. The CDR3 DNA reads as TGTGCCAGTAGTATAGGAGGCGGGGGCCCATGGTACGAGCAGTACTTC. It is translated as CASSIGGGGPWYEQYF.

This clonotype was detected many times. This sequence joins TRBV6-1 and TRBJ2-7; 9 positions match TRBD2. The CDR3 runs 15 residues. V dropped 6 bases and J dropped 0; count of bases not matched to a gene: 6. Germline-derived CDR1 and CDR2 are MNHNS and SASEGT. The CDR3 bases are TGTGCCAGCAGGCCTTCTAGCGGGAACTCCTACGAGCAGTACTTC. It is translated as CASRPSSGNSYEQYF.

This clonotype has only a few counts. This chain connects TRBV19 to TRBJ2-7; the D gene is possibly TRBD1 (6 bases). Trimming left V 6 bases short and J 5 bases short, with 14 bases between. The CDR3 extends over 13 amino acids. The germline CDR1 and CDR2 sequences are LNHDA and SQIVND (reference sequence). The CDR3 loop is CASSRTGSHEQYF. The CDR3 DNA sequence: TGTGCCAGTAGCCGTACAGGGTCCCACGAGCAGTACTTC.

The chain recombines TRBV9 with TRBJ1-5; no reliable D call. The germline V and J ends were trimmed by 0 bases and 7 bases, with 8 bases remaining between them. The CDR3 sequence is 13 residues long. Per the germline V gene, CDR1 is SGDLS and CDR2 is YYNGEE. The CDR3 nucleotides read TGTGCCAGCAGCGTAGCCCCTTGGCAGCCCCAGCATTTT. Protein product: CASSVAPWQPQHF.

Details on this clonotype: A single base separates this from a much larger clone, so it may be a read error. V usage is TRBV30 and J usage is TRBJ2-3, with D uncertain. Deletions cut 1 base from V and 1 base from J, with 9 bases between. The CDR3 extends over 14 amino acids. The germline V gene has CDR1 GTSNPN and CDR2 SVGIG (reference sequence). The DNA for the CDR3 is TGTGCCTGGAGTGGTAAGGGTGGCACAGATACGCAGTATTTT. Its translation: CAWSGKGGTDTQYF.

In this sample, this clonotype turned up many times. The chain joins TRBV7-2 to TRBJ1-5; tentative D call: TRBD1 (5 bases). CDR1 and CDR2 (germline): SGHTA, FQGNSA. Trimming stripped 0 bases from V and 6 bases from J, with 15 bases between. The CDR3 extends over 16 amino acids. The CDR3 reads CASSLAGGNVGQPQHF. CDR3 coding DNA: TGTGCCAGCAGCTTAGCGGGGGGGAATGTTGGTCAGCCCCAGCATTTT.

This clonotype came up many times. The chain uses TRBV27 and TRBJ1-2; D remains unclear. CDR1 and CDR2 from the germline V gene are MNHEY and SMNVEV (reference sequence). V lost 0 bases and J lost 4, with 12 bases in between. The CDR3 is made up of 15 amino acids. CDR3 coding DNA: TGTGCCAGCAGTTTATCCCTAGGTGCGGCCTATGGCTACACCTTC. This sequence encodes CASSLSLGAAYGYTF.

This clonotype was recorded many times. The chain couples TRBV30 to TRBJ1-2; 7 bases fit TRBD1. The CDR3 is made up of 15 amino acids. CDR1 is GTSNPN and CDR2 is SVGIG in the germline V gene (reference sequence). V trimming: 1 base; J trimming: 4 bases; junction bases outside the gene matches: 9. The CDR3 reads CAWSALDRTLYGYTF. CDR3 in DNA: TGTGCCTGGAGTGCCCTGGACAGGACACTCTATGGCTACACCTTC. Complete variable domain (other parts from reference TRBV30 and TRBJ1-2): SQTIHQWPATLVQPVGSPLSLECTVEGTSNPNLYWYRQAAGRGLQLLFYSVGIGQISSEVPQNLSASRPQDRQFILSSKKLLLSDSGFYLCAWSALDRTLYGYTFGSGTRLTVV.

This clonotype was counted only a few times. This chain uses TRBV19 with TRBJ2-1; 7 bases line up with TRBD1. The CDR3 loop spans 15 amino acids. The V gene's germline CDR1 is LNHDA and CDR2 SQIVND (reference sequence). Trimming cost V 6 bases and J 6 bases; bases outside gene matches: 11. This chain's CDR3 is CASRTGPLEVNEQFF. CDR3 nucleotides: TGTGCCAGTAGGACAGGGCCGCTAGAGGTCAATGAGCAGTTCTTC.

The chain joins TRBV4-1 to TRBJ2-1; 7 nucleotides agree with TRBD2. The CDR3 covers 19 residues. The germline gives CDR1 MGHRA, CDR2 YSYEKL. The J segment lost 8 bases and the V segment lost 3 bases, leaving 22 bases of the junction unmatched. DNA of the CDR3: TGCGCCAGCAGCCAGGGCGCGATGTTAAGCGGGATGAGAAGCCATGAGCAGTTCTTC. This translates into CASSQGAMLSGMRSHEQFF.

In its sample, this clonotype was seen many times. V and J are TRBV13 and TRBJ2-3, with D maybe TRBD2 (5 bases). V was trimmed by 6 bases and J by 1 base, leaving 8 bases between them. Germline CDR1 reads PRHDT; CDR2 reads FYEKMQ (reference sequence). CDR3 length: 13 residues. CDR3 in amino acids: CASREAGTDTQYF. CDR3 coding DNA: TGTGCCAGCAGGGAGGCGGGCACAGATACGCAGTATTTT.

The chain recombines TRBV24-1 with TRBJ2-7; D remains unclear. The germline V gene has CDR1 KGHDR and CDR2 SFDVKD. This CDR3 contains 12 residues. V lost 8 bases, J lost 2 bases, and 9 bases lay in between. CDR3 loop: CATIGRAYEQYF. CDR3 sequence (DNA): TGTGCCACCATAGGCCGGGCCTACGAGCAGTACTTC.

The sample holds many counts of this clonotype. The V gene is TRBV5-6, the J gene TRBJ2-7; 10 nucleotides agree with TRBD1. The germline V gene has CDR1 SGHDT and CDR2 YYEEEE. The CDR3 consists of 14 residues. The junction had 5 bases not matched to a gene; V was cut back by 3 bases and J by 5 bases. The CDR3, as DNA: TGTGCCAGCAGCTCCCCGGGACAGGGGCACGAGCAGTACTTC. This codes for CASSSPGQGHEQYF.

The chain recombines TRBV28 with TRBJ1-5; D not certain. V was clipped by 5 bases and J by 1 base, with 15 bases between them. The CDR3 is 16 amino acids. Germline lookup yields CDR1 MDHEN and CDR2 SYDVKM. The CDR3 DNA reads TGTGCCAGCAGTAAAGGACTTCCCGGCAGCAATCAGCCCCAGCATTTT. This translates into CASSKGLPGSNQPQHF.

This clonotype was picked up a small number of times. As DNA, the CDR3 is TGTGCCTGGAGCTCAGTGGTTAGCGGGAGGGCCTTTTATGATACGCAGTATTTT. Translated: CAWSSVVSGRAFYDTQYF. The chain links TRBV30 to TRBJ2-3; 11 bases match TRBD2. This CDR3 has 18 amino acids. V lost 3 bases, J lost 6 bases, and 17 bases stayed unmatched. Germline-derived CDR1 and CDR2 are GTSNPN and SVGIG (reference sequence).